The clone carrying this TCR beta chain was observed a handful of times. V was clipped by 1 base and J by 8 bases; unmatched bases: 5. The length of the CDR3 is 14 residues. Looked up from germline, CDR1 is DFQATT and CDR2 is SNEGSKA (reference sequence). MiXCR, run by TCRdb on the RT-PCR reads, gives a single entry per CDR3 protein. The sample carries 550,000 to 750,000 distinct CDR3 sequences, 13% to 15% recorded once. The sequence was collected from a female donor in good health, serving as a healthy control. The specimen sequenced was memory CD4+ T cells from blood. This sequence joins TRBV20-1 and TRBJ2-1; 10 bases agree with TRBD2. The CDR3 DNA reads TGCAGTGCTAGAGTCCCTAGCGGGAGTGATGAGCAGTTCTTC. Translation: CSARVPSGSDEQFF.